This T cell receptor beta chain was captured by sequencing in a study of glioma-infiltrating T cells. Study-level points and caveats: Patients with low tissue-blood divergence carried a signature set of shared blood CDR3 motifs.

The V and J ends lost 7 bases and 8 bases respectively, with 18 bases between them. The CDR3 is made up of 14 amino acids. A word on this clonotype: The target antigen is unknown.

Amplification of TCR alpha and beta CDR3 regions from RNA used iRepertoire nested multiplex PCR. In TCRdb, the multiplex PCR reads were re-called with MiXCR into one record per CDR3 protein. The sample lists a few hundred thousand distinct CDR3 sequences, 41% occurring once. The sequence derives from a human donor with low-grade glioma or glioblastoma, undergoing nonglioma brain surgery, or in good health (not recorded which). The chain couples TRBV12-3 or TRBV12-4 to TRBJ1-5, with D unresolved. Sequenced sample: glioma tissue, nonneoplastic brain tissue, or PBMCs (not recorded which). The CDR3 sequence: CASTQDGRGEPQHF. In DNA, the CDR3 is TGTGCCAGCACTCAAGACGGACGCGGGGAGCCCCAGCATTTT.